Shown below are 6 T cell receptor beta chains from a single sample sequenced in a study of blood T cell repertoires in COVID-19. Data came from immunoSEQ multiplex PCR; TCRdb stores just in-frame clones and leaves some out. The sample gives 350,000 to 400,000 clones, about 90% of which show up once; roughly 3% is in the top ten. The sequenced sample was PBMCs or T cells enriched from blood (not recorded which). The receptors come from a woman aged 25 to 45 who had recovered from COVID-19.

The chain carries TRBV29-1 and TRBJ1-1, with D uncertain. The germline CDR1 and CDR2 sequences are SQVTM and ANQGSEA. There are 15 residues in the CDR3. V lost 4 bases, J lost 0 bases, and 15 bases lay in between. The CDR3 loop is CSVAGGWGMNTEAFF. The CDR3 DNA sequence: TGCAGCGTTGCGGGAGGTTGGGGAATGAACACTGAAGCTTTCTTT.

V usage is TRBV5-1 and J usage is TRBJ1-1; TRBD1 matches at 8 bases. The CDR3 length is 13 residues. V lost 0 bases and J lost 8; bases outside the gene matches: 3. Germline V gives CDR1 SGHRS, CDR2 YFSETQ. CDR3: CASSLEQGAEAFF. Here the CDR3 DNA reads TGCGCCAGCAGCTTGGAGCAGGGGGCGGAAGCTTTCTTT.

The V call is TRBV10-2, the J call TRBJ2-2; unclear D gene. The CDR3 consists of 13 residues. Trimming pared 4 bases from V and 1 base from J, leaving 4 bases between. Per germline, CDR1 WSHSY and CDR2 SAAADI. Here the CDR3 reads CASSAVNTGELFF. Here the CDR3 DNA reads TGCGCCAGCAGTGCAGTGAACACCGGGGAGCTGTTTTTT.

V gene TRBV30 combines with J gene TRBJ2-7; TRBD2 aligns across 13 bases. The ends lost 7 bases at V and 2 bases at J; junction bases unmatched: 11. The germline V gene has CDR1 GTSNPN and CDR2 SVGIG (reference sequence). The CDR3 runs to 16 residues. The DNA for the CDR3 is TGTGCCTTTAGGAGGGGACTAGCGGGGCTCACCTACGAGCAGTACTTC. Protein product: CAFRRGLAGLTYEQYF.

This rearrangement joins TRBV3-1 (or the pseudogene TRBV3-2) to TRBJ2-1, with TRBD2 matching over 9 bases. CDR1 is LGHDT, CDR2 YNNKEL, per germline (reference sequence). The CDR3 runs 17 residues. Unmatched junction bases numbered 7, after V lost 0 bases and J lost 4 bases. This chain's CDR3 is CASSQDHSSGAYNEQFF. The CDR3 region has the DNA TGTGCCAGCAGCCAAGATCATTCTAGCGGGGCTTACAATGAGCAGTTCTTC.

The rearrangement uses TRBV5-6 and TRBJ2-2, with D possibly being TRBD2 (5 bases). The CDR3 is made up of 16 amino acids. With 2 bases removed from V and 1 base from J, the gap between germline ends came to 12 bases. Germline loops: CDR1 SGHDT, CDR2 YYEEEE. The CDR3 loop reads CASSFLTGLNTGELFF. The CDR3 coding sequence is TGTGCCAGCAGCTTTCTTACGGGGTTGAACACCGGGGAGCTGTTTTTT. Looking up the rest from reference TRBV5-6 and TRBJ2-2 gives the full variable domain: DAGVTQSPTHLIKTRGQQVTLRCSPKSGHDTVSWYQQALGQGPQFIFQYYEEEERQRGNFPDRFSGHQFPNYSSELNVNALLLGDSALYLCASSFLTGLNTGELFFGEGSRLTVL.